Listed below are T cell receptor beta chains from one sample, sequenced in a study of T cells after posttransplantation cyclophosphamide. The repertoire was sequenced with immunoSEQ multiplex PCR; TCRdb's copy has only in-frame clones and lacks some. The top ten hold about 16% of the sample, which has fewer than 40,000 clones, about 90% seen once. Specimen: PBMCs. The receptors were gathered from a woman aged 40 to 50 with a blood cancer, CMV-positive, and with a related stem cell donor. Both conserved end residues are part of each CDR3. The D gene is left open where the match is weak. The listing skips clone size in some rows; elsewhere it reads once, few, many or a size class.

V	size	J	D	DNA	CDR3
TRBV19	few	TRBJ2-7	NA	TGTGCCAGTAGTCCTGCCCAGGGAAATGGGCAGCAGTACTTC	CASSPAQGNGQQYF
TRBV10-1	NA	TRBJ2-3	NA	TGCGCCAGCAGTGCCAGGCAGGGGGGCTCAGATACGCAGTATTTT	CASSARQGGSDTQYF
TRBV6-1	NA	TRBJ1-1	NA	TGTGCCAGCAGGCTAACTAGCGCTGAAGCTTTCTTT	CASRLTSAEAFF
TRBV10-3	NA	TRBJ2-5	NA	TGTGCCATCAAACCGGGACAAGTCGCACAAGAGACCCAGTACTTC	CAIKPGQVAQETQYF
TRBV2	NA	TRBJ2-7	NA	TGTGCCAGCAGTGATACTGCGTACCGCTACGAGCAGTACTTC	CASSDTAYRYEQYF
TRBV2	NA	TRBJ1-6	NA	TGTGCCAGCTCCGCGGGAGCCCTCCACTTT	CASSAGALHF
TRBV7-6	NA	TRBJ1-1	NA	TGTGCCAGCAGCCCCGTCGGAGGTGTGACCACTGAAGCTTTCTTT	CASSPVGGVTTEAFF
TRBV19	NA	TRBJ2-7	NA	TGTGCCAGTAGGGAACAGGGATGGGGGTCCTACGAGCAGTACTTC	CASREQGWGSYEQYF
TRBV7-2	few	TRBJ1-3	TRBD1	TGTGCCAGCAGCCTTGACCAGGGGGCAGTGGGAAACACCATATATTTT	CASSLDQGAVGNTIYF
TRBV6-6	NA	TRBJ2-5	NA	TGTGCCAGCAGTTCCGGGGTTTATCAAGAGACCCAGTACTTC	CASSSGVYQETQYF
TRBV7-9	NA	TRBJ2-7	TRBD1	TGTGCCAGCAGCACCGGGGACAGCGCCTACGAGCAGTACTTC	CASSTGDSAYEQYF
TRBV12-5	NA	TRBJ1-1	NA	TGTGCTAGTGGTTTGGTAGGGGCAGGGAAAGCTTTCTTT	CASGLVGAGKAFF
TRBV5-1	NA	TRBJ2-2	TRBD2	TGCGCCAGCAGCTCCGGGACTAGCGGTACCGGGGAGCTGTTTTTT	CASSSGTSGTGELFF
TRBV13	NA	TRBJ1-5	NA	TGTGCCAGCAGCTCCCTCGGCGGTCAGCCCCAGCATTTT	CASSSLGGQPQHF